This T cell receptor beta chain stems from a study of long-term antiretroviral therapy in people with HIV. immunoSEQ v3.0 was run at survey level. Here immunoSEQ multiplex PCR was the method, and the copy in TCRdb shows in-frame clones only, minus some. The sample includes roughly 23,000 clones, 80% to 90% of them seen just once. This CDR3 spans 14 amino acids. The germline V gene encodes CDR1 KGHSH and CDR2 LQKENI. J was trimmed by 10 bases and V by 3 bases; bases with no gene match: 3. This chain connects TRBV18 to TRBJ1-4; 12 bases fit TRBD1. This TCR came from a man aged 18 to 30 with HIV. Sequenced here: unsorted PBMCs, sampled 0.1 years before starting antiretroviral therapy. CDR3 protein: CASSPGQGARKLFF. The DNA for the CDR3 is TGTGCCAGCTCACCGGGACAGGGGGCCAGAAAACTGTTTTTT. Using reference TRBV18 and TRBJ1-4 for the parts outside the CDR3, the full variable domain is NAGVMQNPRHLVRRRGQEARLRCSPMKGHSHVYWYRQLPEEGLKFMVYLQKENIIDESGMPKERFSAEFPKEGPSILRIQQVVRGDSAAYFCASSPGQGARKLFFGSGTQLSVL.